What follows are 25 T cell receptor beta chains derived from one specimen sequenced in a study of regulatory T cells in long-lasting Graves disease. Building the TCR beta libraries relied on iRepertoire HTBI primers, and CDR3 regions underwent Arm-PCR. TCRdb recomputed calls from the multiplex PCR reads with MiXCR, one row per CDR3 protein. The sample shows under 300,000 distinct CDR3 sequences, 20% of them seen only once. Time point defined: newly diagnosed GD, antithyroid drugs for less than 3 months. After RNA was extracted from PBMCs, the TCR library was made from it. Here the sequenced sample was peripheral blood mononuclear cells (PBMCs), taken at new diagnosis, from a patient treated with antithyroid drugs. These receptors all come from a female donor with Graves disease.

The sample holds many counts of this clonotype. This chain links TRBV6-1 with TRBJ2-1, with TRBD1 matching 8 bases. The CDR3 is 15 residues long. From germline, CDR1 is MNHNS and CDR2 SASEGT. V shed 4 bases, J shed 3 bases, and the junction held 5 bases outside the gene matches. The CDR3 region is CASSADREFYNEQFF. The DNA of the CDR3 is TGTGCCAGCAGTGCGGACAGGGAGTTCTACAATGAGCAGTTCTTC.

This clonotype has only a few counts. One base away lies a much larger clone, so this may be a sequencing read error. The J gene is TRBJ2-7, the V gene TRBV30, with 7 bases matching TRBD1. With V trimmed by 8 bases and J by 6 bases, 13 bases remained unmatched. Germline lookup yields CDR1 GTSNPN and CDR2 SVGIG (reference sequence). This CDR3 region has 13 residues. The CDR3 bases are TGTGCCGCAGATGGACAGGAGACCTGCGAGCAGTACTTC. Translating gives CAADGQETCEQYF. Variable domain in full (rest from reference TRBV30 and TRBJ2-7): SQTIHQWPATLVQPVGSPLSLECTVEGTSNPNLYWYRQAAGRGLQLLFYSVGIGQISSEVPQNLSASRPQDRQFILSSKKLLLSDSGFYLCAADGQETCEQYFGPGTRLTVT.

The CDR3, as DNA: TGCGCCAGCAGCGCCGCCCGGACTAGCGGGGGGTCGTACCAAGAGACCCAGTACTTC. It yields the protein CASSAARTSGGSYQETQYF. The chain combines TRBV5-1 with TRBJ2-5, with TRBD2 identical over 14 bases. V lost 4 bases, J lost 0 bases, and 11 bases stayed unmatched. CDR3 size: 19 residues. Per germline, CDR1 SGHRS and CDR2 YFSETQ.

This clonotype was counted at least ten times. J is TRBJ1-5 and V is TRBV20-1; D unclear. This CDR3 has 15 amino acids. The V gene lost 0 bases and the J gene lost 7 bases, with 16 bases spanning the gap. Germline loops: CDR1 DFQATT, CDR2 SNEGSKA (reference sequence). The DNA for the CDR3 is TGCAGTGCTAGAGATCCGGGCCGGTTAGGGCAGCCCCAGCATTTT. This encodes CSARDPGRLGQPQHF.

On this clonotype itself: A much bigger clone sits one base away, suggesting this may be a read error. The chain uses TRBV29-1 and TRBJ2-1; 12 positions agree with TRBD2. With V trimmed by 5 bases and J by 12 bases, 8 bases remained unmatched. The CDR3 has 13 amino acids. Per germline, CDR1 SQVTM and CDR2 ANQGSEA. CDR3: CSVTSGGWDGQFF. The CDR3 region has the DNA TGCAGCGTTACTAGCGGGGGGTGGGATGGGCAGTTCTTC.

The gene calls are TRBV14 and TRBJ1-2, with D tentatively TRBD1 (5 bases). Germline V lookup: CDR1 SGHDN, CDR2 FVKESK. The ends were cut back, 0 bases at V and 8 bases at J, with 16 bases in the middle. The CDR3 spans 15 residues. The CDR3 nucleotides read TGTGCCAGCAGCCAAGATTGGGGGAGCTTCTCCGGCTACACCTTC. This codes for CASSQDWGSFSGYTF. The entire variable domain, with the rest obtained from reference TRBV14 and TRBJ1-2, is as follows: EAGVTQFPSHSVIEKGQTVTLRCDPISGHDNLYWYRRVMGKEIKFLLHFVKESKQDESGMPNNRFLAERTGGTYSTLKVQPAELEDSGVYFCASSQDWGSFSGYTFGSGTRLTVV.

This clonotype came up many times. The chain carries TRBV5-4 and TRBJ2-7; 13 bases agree with TRBD2. J lost 6 bases, V lost 4 bases, and 4 bases had no gene match. The CDR3 length is 14 residues. From germline, CDR1 is SGHNT and CDR2 YYREEE (reference sequence). CDR3 sequence: CASSARLAGGEQYF. The CDR3 nucleotides read TGTGCCAGCAGCGCACGACTAGCGGGGGGCGAGCAGTACTTC.

This clonotype was observed at least ten times. The chain is built from TRBV19 and TRBJ2-1; perhaps TRBD2 as D (6 bases). Trimming took off 5 bases at V and 6 bases at J, with 17 bases between the two ends. The length of the CDR3 is 15 residues. Germline assignment: CDR1 LNHDA and CDR2 SQIVND (reference sequence). CDR3 DNA sequence: TGTGCCAGTAGTCGCCGAGGAGGGCAGGGCAATGAGCAGTTCTTC. It is translated as CASSRRGGQGNEQFF.

The rearrangement joins TRBV12-3 or TRBV12-4 to TRBJ2-2; D perhaps matches TRBD2 (5 bases). V was pared by 1 base and J by 3 bases, with 12 bases between. The CDR3 extends over 16 amino acids. The CDR3 bases are TGTGCCAGCAGTTTAGGGGCTAGCTTGTACACCGGGGAGCTGTTTTTT. Translation gives CASSLGASLYTGELFF.

The table lists this clonotype with many counts. The chain is built from TRBV7-2 and TRBJ2-7; D ambiguous. The ends were cut back, 2 bases at V and 3 bases at J, with 11 bases in the middle. The CDR3 runs 14 residues. Looked up from germline, CDR1 is SGHTA and CDR2 is FQGNSA. In nucleotides, the CDR3 is TGTGCCAGCAGCTTAACTAACGCGTACTACGAGCAGTACTTC. Its protein product is CASSLTNAYYEQYF.

This sequence joins TRBV7-9 and TRBJ2-5; a weak D match, TRBD2 (6 bases). Germline V lookup: CDR1 SEHNR, CDR2 FQNEAQ (reference sequence). The CDR3 extends over 17 amino acids. With 1 base removed from V and 4 bases from J, the gap between germline ends came to 19 bases. CDR3 in DNA: TGTGCCAGCAGCTTAGTTTATGGCGGGATCGAGGGAGAGACCCAGTACTTC. It translates to CASSLVYGGIEGETQYF.

This clonotype has ten or more counts. The chain is built from TRBV18 and TRBJ2-3, with D perhaps TRBD2 (5 bases). V lost 6 bases and J lost 3, with 19 bases in between. CDR3 length: 16 amino acids. The germline V gene has CDR1 KGHSH and CDR2 LQKENI. The CDR3 DNA is TGTGCCAGCTCCGACGGCGTAGGTGGGGAGACAGATACGCAGTATTTT. It codes for CASSDGVGGETDTQYF.

The table lists this clonotype with many counts. V gene TRBV7-9 combines with J gene TRBJ2-2, with 9 bases matching TRBD1. V was pared by 4 bases and J by 5 bases, with 2 bases of the junction left unmatched. Germline CDR1 reads SEHNR; CDR2 reads FQNEAQ (reference sequence). The CDR3 is 14 amino acids. CDR3 bases: TGTGCCAGCAGCTACGGGACAGGGACCGGGGAGCTGTTTTTT. It yields the protein CASSYGTGTGELFF.

This clonotype was counted ten times or more. The rearrangement uses TRBV13 and TRBJ1-1, with a possible D match to TRBD1 (5 bases). Germline V gene data show CDR1 as PRHDT and CDR2 as FYEKMQ (reference sequence). This CDR3 is built from 17 residues. Between the trimmed V and J ends, which lost 2 bases and 1 base, there was a span of 17 bases. CDR3 in DNA: TGTGCCAGCAGCTTACGGACTCCTAATAGGGGGAACACTGAAGCTTTCTTT. Its protein is CASSLRTPNRGNTEAFF. Looking up the rest from reference TRBV13 and TRBJ1-1 gives the full variable domain: AAGVIQSPRHLIKEKRETATLKCYPIPRHDTVYWYQQGPGQDPQFLISFYEKMQSDKGSIPDRFSAQQFSDYHSELNMSSLELGDSALYFCASSLRTPNRGNTEAFFGQGTRLTVV.

This clonotype was recorded many times. V usage is TRBV4-2 and J usage is TRBJ2-7; TRBD1 might be the D (6 bases). The germline V and J ends were trimmed by 2 bases and 4 bases, with 12 bases remaining between them. Germline V lookup: CDR1 LGHNA, CDR2 YNFKEQ. This CDR3 spans 14 amino acids. Written as DNA, the CDR3 is TGTGCCAGCAGCCAAACAGGGAAAGGGTACGAGCAGTACTTC. The encoded protein is CASSQTGKGYEQYF.

Comment on this clonotype: A read error is the likely source, as a far larger clone sits one nucleotide away. The chain uses TRBV7-9 and TRBJ1-6; D is unclear. There are 13 residues in the CDR3. Germline V lookup: CDR1 SEHNR, CDR2 FQNEAQ (reference sequence). For the CDR3, the DNA is TGTACCAGCAGCTTAGAACCGAATTCACCCCTCCACTTT. It codes for CTSSLEPNSPLHF.

This clonotype was seen at least ten times. The chain carries TRBV20-1 and TRBJ2-1; TRBD1 is a possible D gene (8 bases). Germline V gene lookup returns CDR1 DFQATT and CDR2 SNEGSKA (reference sequence). The V end was cut by 3 bases, the J end by 2 bases, with 14 bases between. The CDR3 loop spans 15 amino acids. The CDR3 here is CSASETGGAYNEQFF. The CDR3, as DNA: TGCAGTGCTAGCGAAACAGGGGGGGCCTACAATGAGCAGTTCTTC.

The chain combines TRBV20-1 with TRBJ2-1, with D perhaps being TRBD1 or TRBD2 (7 bases each). The CDR3 totals 16 residues. Germline V gives CDR1 DFQATT, CDR2 SNEGSKA (reference sequence). With 6 bases removed from V and 4 bases from J, the gap between germline ends came to 22 bases. The CDR3 spells CSAKLAGGGVYNEQFF. The CDR3, as DNA: TGCAGTGCCAAACTCGCAGGGGGAGGGGTTTACAATGAGCAGTTCTTC.

In its sample, this clonotype was seen many times. The chain joins TRBV20-1 to TRBJ2-5; D not resolved. CDR3 size: 14 residues. V lost 3 bases to trimming and J lost 3 bases, with 14 bases between them. In germline, CDR1 is DFQATT, CDR2 SNEGSKA (reference sequence). The DNA for the CDR3 is TGCAGTGCTAGTGTTCTGGGGTCGGAAGAGACCCAGTACTTC. It translates to CSASVLGSEETQYF.

Comments on this clonotype: At one of its ends the junction is not consistent with the germline gene, which may arise from a read error. V is TRBV4-2 and J is TRBJ1-6; the D gene is possibly TRBD1 (5 bases). The CDR3 sequence is 15 residues long. Germline V gene sequence: CDR1 LGHNA, CDR2 YNFKEQ. CDR3 coding DNA: TGTGCCAGCAGCCAGGGAGGGGCGCTTAATTCACCCCTCCGCTTT. Its protein product is CASSQGGALNSPLRF.

The genes are TRBV6-9 and TRBJ2-3; D may correspond to TRBD1 or TRBD2 (5 bases each). This CDR3 contains 17 residues. The V and J ends lost 3 bases and 6 bases respectively, with 22 bases between them. Germline V gene lookup returns CDR1 MNHGY and CDR2 SVAAGI. The CDR3 loop reads CASSYRDQTLGADTQYF. In DNA, the CDR3 is TGTGCCAGCAGTTACCGGGACCAGACATTGGGTGCGGATACGCAGTATTTT.

This chain uses TRBV7-6 with TRBJ2-5; tentatively, D is TRBD2 (6 bases). The CDR3 is 15 amino acids. Trimming shortened V by 4 bases and J by 5 bases, and 17 bases separated the two germline ends. The germline CDR1 and CDR2 sequences are SGHVS and FNYEAQ. In nucleotides, the CDR3 is TGTGCCAGCAGCTCTGGGAGGCGAGGGTTGGAGACCCAGTACTTC. Translation: CASSSGRRGLETQYF. Full variable domain (outside the CDR3, taken from reference TRBV7-6 and TRBJ2-5): GAGVSQSPRYKVTKRGQDVALRCDPISGHVSLYWYRQALGQGPEFLTYFNYEAQQDKSGLPNDRFSAERPEGSISTLTIQRTEQRDSAMYRCASSSGRRGLETQYFGPGTRLLVL.

This clonotype was recorded at least ten times. The chain uses TRBV20-1 and TRBJ2-7, with D hard to call. CDR1 DFQATT and CDR2 SNEGSKA come from the germline V gene (reference sequence). The CDR3 runs to 13 residues. Trimming took off 3 bases at V and 0 bases at J, with 9 bases between the two ends. The CDR3 nucleotides read TGCAGTGCTAGTTCACCTAGCTCCTACGAGCAGTACTTC. It encodes CSASSPSSYEQYF.

This clonotype was seen at least ten times. The V gene is TRBV6-5, the J gene TRBJ2-3, with D possibly TRBD2 on 6 matching bases. Trimming removed 2 bases at V and 2 bases at J, with 17 bases between. The germline gives CDR1 MNHEY, CDR2 SVGAGI. The CDR3 is 17 amino acids. The DNA for the CDR3 is TGTGCCAGCAGTTACGGAGGACTAACCGGAAACACAGATACGCAGTATTTT. It codes for CASSYGGLTGNTDTQYF.

The gene calls are TRBV7-3 and TRBJ2-3; 9 nucleotides agree with TRBD1. CDR1 is SGHTA and CDR2 is FQGTGA in the germline V gene. V shed 8 bases and J 0 bases; nucleotides not matched to a gene: 6. The CDR3 consists of 15 residues. CDR3 region: CASEPGTGSTDTQYF. The DNA for the CDR3 is TGTGCCAGCGAACCCGGGACAGGGAGCACAGATACGCAGTATTTT. Full variable domain (rest looked up from reference TRBV7-3 and TRBJ2-3): GAGVSQTPSNKVTEKGKYVELRCDPISGHTALYWYRQSLGQGPEFLIYFQGTGAADDSGLPNDRFFAVRPEGSVSTLKIQRTERGDSAVYLCASEPGTGSTDTQYFGPGTRLTVL.